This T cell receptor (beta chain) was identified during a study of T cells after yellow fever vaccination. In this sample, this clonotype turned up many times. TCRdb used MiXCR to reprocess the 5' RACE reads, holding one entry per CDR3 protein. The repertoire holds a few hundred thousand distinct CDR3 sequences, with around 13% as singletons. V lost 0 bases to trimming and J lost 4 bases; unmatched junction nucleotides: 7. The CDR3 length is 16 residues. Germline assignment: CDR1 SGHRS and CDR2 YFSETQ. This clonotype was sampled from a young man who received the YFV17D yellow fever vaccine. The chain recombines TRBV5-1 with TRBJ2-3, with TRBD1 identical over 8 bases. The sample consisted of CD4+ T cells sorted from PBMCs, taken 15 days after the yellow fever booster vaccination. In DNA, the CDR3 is TGCGCCAGCAGCTTGGTCGGACAGGGTGCCGCAGATACGCAGTATTTT. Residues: CASSLVGQGAADTQYF. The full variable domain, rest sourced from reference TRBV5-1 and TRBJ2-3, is KAGVTQTPRYLIKTRGQQVTLSCSPISGHRSVSWYQQTPGQGLQFLFEYFSETQRNKGNFPGRFSGRQFSNSRSEMNVSTLELGDSALYLCASSLVGQGAADTQYFGPGTRLTVL.